Listed here is a single T cell receptor (beta chain). Its matching antigen is unknown. Time point: blood 2 weeks post-SBRT. Noted treatment: 15 Gy SBRT to primary tumor, nephrectomy 4 weeks later. After SBRT, blood was collected at 2 and 4 weeks, plus baseline. This renal cell carcinoma was of the clear cell type. This specimen comes from a study of radiation and T cells in renal cell carcinoma. Notes on the study in general: Without pretreatment biopsies, baseline tumor clonotype presence was undetermined. In blood, top tumor clones expanded by 2 weeks, shrinking by 4.

Repertoires were generated with immunoSEQ multiplex PCR, while TCRdb's copy carries only in-frame clones and drops some. The data show some 70,000 clones, roughly 82% seen once. The CDR3 sequence is 15 residues long. Germline lookup yields CDR1 MNHNY and CDR2 SVGAGI (reference sequence). Trimming removed 6 bases at V and 6 bases at J, with 17 bases between. The rearrangement joins TRBV6-6 to TRBJ2-2, with D perhaps given as TRBD1 or TRBD2 (5 bases each). The receptor was isolated from a man between 60 and 75 years old with renal cell carcinoma. Source: blood, taken from a patient whose treatment included radiotherapy and nephrectomy. The CDR3 coding sequence is TGTGCCAGCAGGAACACGGGGACGGGCGCCGGGGAGCTGTTTTTT. Translated, it gives CASRNTGTGAGELFF.